Listed below are T cell receptor beta chains from one sample, sequenced in a study of identifying expanded T cells in peripheral blood. Profiling relied on immunoSEQ multiplex PCR, and the TCRdb table lists in-frame clones only, not all of them. The sample includes roughly 130,000 clones, around 88% of them seen just once. The specimen sequenced was blood. The receptors come from a person aged 18 to 70 in good health. CDR3s include the opening cysteine and the closing phenylalanine or tryptophan. A D gene is named only where the DNA matches it firmly. Size values are once, few and many counts, or a class for expanded clones, and some rows have none.

D gene | J gene | V gene | clone size | CDR3 DNA | CDR3 protein
TRBD1 | TRBJ1-2 | TRBV19 | . | TGTGCCAGCCAACTACAGGGGCGGGGTTTCTATGGCTACACCTTC | CASQLQGRGFYGYTF
. | TRBJ1-2 | TRBV15 | . | TGTGCCACCAGCAGAGATTCGAGGCTTGGCTACACCTTC | CATSRDSRLGYTF
TRBD1 | TRBJ1-5 | TRBV5-5 | . | TGTGCCAGCAGCCGAGGGACAGAGAGGAATCAGCCCCAGCATTTT | CASSRGTERNQPQHF
TRBD2 | TRBJ2-1 | TRBV4-2 | . | TGTGCCAGCAGCCAAGACCCGGGAGGGGCCTACAATGAGCAGTTCTTC | CASSQDPGGAYNEQFF
TRBD1 | TRBJ1-5 | TRBV30 | . | TGTGCCTGGGTAAACCGGGACAGGGGGCATCGGCCCCAGCATTTT | CAWVNRDRGHRPQHF
. | TRBJ2-7 | TRBV7-9 | . | TGTGCCAGCAGCCAAGAGTTAGGAGTATACGAGCAGTACTTC | CASSQELGVYEQYF
. | TRBJ1-5 | TRBV18 | . | TGTGCCAGCTCACCAGGAGGGGTGAAGAATCAGCCCCAGCATTTT | CASSPGGVKNQPQHF
TRBD2 | TRBJ2-7 | TRBV2 | . | TGTGCCAGCAGGGGGACTAGCGGAGACGCGGGAGAGCAGTACTTC | CASRGTSGDAGEQYF
. | TRBJ2-2 | TRBV7-3 | . | TGTGCCAGCAGCTCCACTGACGGGGGCACCGGGGAGCTGTTTTTT | CASSSTDGGTGELFF
TRBD1 | TRBJ2-1 | TRBV19 | once | TGTGCCAGTAGTATGGGGCGGGGCAGGGGGCGTACGAATGAGCAGTTCTTC | CASSMGRGRGRTNEQFF
TRBD1 | TRBJ1-2 | TRBV9 | . | TGTGCCAGCAGCGGCACCAGGGGGGGCTATGGCTACACCTTC | CASSGTRGGYGYTF
. | TRBJ1-1 | TRBV5-4 | . | TGTGCCAGCAGCTTGGAACAAGGGGTCACTGAAGCTTTCTTT | CASSLEQGVTEAFF
. | TRBJ2-5 | TRBV4-1 | . | TGCGCCAGCAGCCTGAACAGGGTACAAGAGACCCAGTACTTC | CASSLNRVQETQYF
TRBD2 | TRBJ2-5 | TRBV7-2 | . | TGTGCCAGCAGCGGAGGGACTAGCGGGATTCAGACCCAGTACTTC | CASSGGTSGIQTQYF
. | TRBJ2-2 | TRBV9 | once | TGTGCCAGCAGCGTAGATATGAACACCGGGGAGCTGTTTTTT | CASSVDMNTGELFF
TRBD1 | TRBJ1-5 | TRBV30 | . | TGTGCCTGGAGAGCGAGACAGGGGTACAATCAGCCCCAGCATTTT | CAWRARQGYNQPQHF
. | TRBJ2-3 | TRBV6-5 | . | TGTGCCAGCAGTTACCTCCCCTTGGTGGCAGATACGCAGTATTTT | CASSYLPLVADTQYF
. | TRBJ1-5 | TRBV12-5 | . | TGTGCTAGTGGACAGGGCGATCAGCCCCAGCATTTT | CASGQGDQPQHF
. | TRBJ1-5 | TRBV5-8 | once | TGTGCCAGCAGCTTCCGGGGGCAAAGCAATCAGCCCCAGCATTTT | CASSFRGQSNQPQHF
. | TRBJ2-2 | TRBV2 | . | TGTGCCAGCAGCGACACCGGGGAGCTGTTTTTT | CASSDTGELFF
. | TRBJ1-4 | TRBV19 | . | TGTGCCAGTAGTATAGATCTCCAGGGGCCTGGTGAAAAACTGTTTTTT | CASSIDLQGPGEKLFF
. | TRBJ2-5 | TRBV7-3 | . | TGTGCCAGCAGCTTAACAGGGTTGGAGACCCAGTACTTC | CASSLTGLETQYF
TRBD1 | TRBJ1-2 | TRBV15 | . | TGTGCCACCAGCAGAGGACAGGGGTATGGCTACACCTTC | CATSRGQGYGYTF
. | TRBJ1-5 | TRBV7-2 | . | TGTGCCAGCAGCTTGACCGACATGGGGCAGCCCCAGCATTTT | CASSLTDMGQPQHF
TRBD2 | TRBJ2-3 | TRBV20-1 | few | TGCAGTGCCCCGGGAGGTACGCAGTATTTT | CSAPGGTQYF
TRBD2 | TRBJ2-5 | TRBV7-2 | . | TGTGCCAGCACTTCTAGCGGGGGCCAAGAGACCCAGTACTTC | CASTSSGGQETQYF
. | TRBJ1-2 | TRBV7-2 | . | TGTGCCAGCAGCTTAGTTTCCCAGGCCGACTATGGCTACACCTTC | CASSLVSQADYGYTF
. | TRBJ2-1 | TRBV5-4 | . | TGTGCCAGCAGCCGCGAAGTGGGCTCCTACAATGAGCAGTTCTTC | CASSREVGSYNEQFF
. | TRBJ2-3 | TRBV4-1 | . | TGCGCCAGCAGAGGCCTTACGGGAGCCTCCACAGATACGCAGTATTTT | CASRGLTGASTDTQYF
. | TRBJ2-7 | TRBV4-3 | . | TGCGCCAGCAGCCAAGATTACAGTTCCTACGAGCAGTACTTC | CASSQDYSSYEQYF
. | TRBJ1-1 | TRBV7-8 | . | TGTGCCAGCAGCATACAGGGGAACACTGAAGCTTTCTTT | CASSIQGNTEAFF
TRBD1 | TRBJ2-3 | TRBV7-9 | . | TGTGCCAGCAGACGCCTCGGACAGGGGAGCACAGATACGCAGTATTTT | CASRRLGQGSTDTQYF
. | TRBJ2-7 | TRBV5-1 | . | TGCGCCAGCAGCCACAACAACAACATACAGGGTGCGCAGTACTTC | CASSHNNNIQGAQYF
. | TRBJ2-5 | TRBV4-2 | . | TGTGCCAGCAGCCAAGATTTACAACAAGAGACCCAGTACTTC | CASSQDLQQETQYF
. | TRBJ1-1 | TRBV7-9 | . | TGTGCCAGCAGTCCGGGGATGAACACTGAAGCTTTCTTT | CASSPGMNTEAFF
TRBD2 | TRBJ2-3 | TRBV6-5 | . | TGTGCCAGCAGGACCCTAGCGGGAGGGAAAGATACGCAGTATTTT | CASRTLAGGKDTQYF
. | TRBJ1-2 | TRBV7-9 | once | TGTGCCAGCACCCTAGAACGTGGGCTCGGCTATGGCTACACCTTC | CASTLERGLGYGYTF
. | TRBJ2-5 | TRBV28 | . | TGTGCCAGCAGTTTGGGTGGGGCCCAAGAGACCCAGTACTTC | CASSLGGAQETQYF
. | TRBJ1-5 | TRBV18 | . | TGTGCCAGCTCACAAGACTGGAGCAATCAGCCCCAGCATTTT | CASSQDWSNQPQHF
. | TRBJ2-6 | TRBV28 | . | TGTGCCAGCAGTTTGGCCGGGGGAACTGGGGCCAACGTCCTGACTTTC | CASSLAGGTGANVLTF
TRBD2 | TRBJ2-3 | TRBV5-1 | . | TGCGCCAGCAGCTTGGGGGCTAGCGGGAGTTCTGATACGCAGTATTTT | CASSLGASGSSDTQYF
TRBD1 | TRBJ2-3 | TRBV6-6 | . | TGTGCCAGCAGTGAGGACAGGTCCACAGATACGCAGTATTTT | CASSEDRSTDTQYF
. | TRBJ2-7 | TRBV19 | . | TGTGCCAGTAGTATCAGGGAGGATTACGAGCAGTACTTC | CASSIREDYEQYF
. | TRBJ1-1 | TRBV5-1 | . | TGCGCCAGCAGCTTGGACCCCGCAGTGGGGGCTTTCTTT | CASSLDPAVGAFF
. | TRBJ1-1 | TRBV19 | . | TGTGCCAGTAGTAGGGGTCCCGACACTGAAGCTTTCTTT | CASSRGPDTEAFF
. | TRBJ1-1 | TRBV7-2 | . | TGTGCCAGCAGCTTCGAGTGGAACACTGAAGCTTTCTTT | CASSFEWNTEAFF
. | TRBJ1-4 | TRBV6-5 | once | TGTGCCAGCAGTCCCTATCGAGGAGATGAAAAACTGTTTTTT | CASSPYRGDEKLFF
. | TRBJ1-1 | TRBV5-1 | . | TGCGCCAGCAGCTTGTCAGGGAGGAACACTGAAGCTTTCTTT | CASSLSGRNTEAFF
. | TRBJ1-2 | TRBV6-5 | few | TGTGCCAGCAGTTACTTCGTGGGTAACTATGGCTACACCTTC | CASSYFVGNYGYTF
. | TRBJ1-5 | TRBV28 | . | TGTGCCAGCAGTTTATGGCAGGTCGGTCAGCCCCAGCATTTT | CASSLWQVGQPQHF
TRBD1 | TRBJ1-2 | TRBV18 | . | TGTGCCAGCTCAAACAACAGGGGGCGCGATGGCTACACCTTC | CASSNNRGRDGYTF
. | TRBJ1-1 | TRBV7-3 | . | TGTGCCAGCAGACCTGGCCGGGGCAACACTGAAGCTTTCTTT | CASRPGRGNTEAFF
TRBD1 | TRBJ2-5 | TRBV6-1 | . | TGTGCCAGCAGTGAAGCCAGACAGGGGCTAAAAGAGACCCAGTACTTC | CASSEARQGLKETQYF
. | TRBJ1-5 | TRBV19 | . | TGTGCCAGTAGTATGTGGGACGGGGATCAGGCCCAGCATTTT | CASSMWDGDQAQHF
TRBD1 | TRBJ1-4 | TRBV27 | few | TGTGCCAGCTCGGGGACAGCAACTAATGAAAAACTGTTTTTT | CASSGTATNEKLFF
. | TRBJ2-3 | TRBV7-2 | . | TGTGCCAGCAGCTTAGGGGGGAGTCGACATACGCAGTATTTT | CASSLGGSRHTQYF